This T cell receptor (beta chain) came from a study of control samples from healthy donors and cancer patients. Sequenced by immunoSEQ multiplex PCR; TCRdb stores in-frame clones only, minus some. The sample consists of 100,000 or so clones, about 88% of them appearing once. Sequences were obtained from blood. This TCR was sampled from a woman in her forties or fifties in good health.

CDR3 loop: CASSLGVPDTQYF. CDR3 DNA: TGTGCCAGCAGTTTAGGGGTCCCAGATACGCAGTATTTT. V is TRBV12-3 or TRBV12-4 and J is TRBJ2-3; D gene ambiguous. This CDR3 has 13 amino acids. Trimming took 1 base from V and 4 from J, leaving 6 bases between them.